A selection of T cell receptor beta chains follows, all from one sample in a study of T cells in localized non-small cell lung cancer. Sequencing was performed with immunoSEQ multiplex PCR; in TCRdb, only in-frame clones are kept and a portion is missing. The sample yields about 1,800 clones, less than 25% seen once. The sequencing used normal lung tissue next to the tumor, collected before any cancer treatment. The receptors here all came from a male donor at least 60 years old with stage II squamous cell lung carcinoma. CDR3s include the opening cysteine and the closing phenylalanine or tryptophan. D genes are given only for firm matches. Size values are once, few and many counts, or a class for expanded clones, and some rows have none.

>TRBV9|few|TRBJ2-7|NA
TGTGCCAGCAGTTTCCGGACAGACGAGCAGTACTTC
CASSFRTDEQYF
>TRBV11-3|few|TRBJ2-1|TRBD2
TGTGCCAGCAGCTTGGGACTAGCGGGAGCTAATGAGCAGTTCTTC
CASSLGLAGANEQFF
>TRBV6-8|medium-sized|TRBJ2-1|TRBD1
TGTGCCAGCAGTTACCAACAGGGGAAGGACAATGAGCAGTTCTTC
CASSYQQGKDNEQFF
>TRBV6-8|few|TRBJ2-7|NA
TGTGCCAGCAGTTACTCAGCAGTTCTGGGCGAGCAGTACTTC
CASSYSAVLGEQYF
>TRBV19|few|TRBJ2-7|NA
TGTGCCAGTAGTATAGCCATGACAGGCTCCTACGAGCAGTACTTC
CASSIAMTGSYEQYF
>TRBV11-3|medium-sized|TRBJ1-3|TRBD1
TGTGCCAGCAGCCTAGGGACAGCCGGAAACACCATATATTTT
CASSLGTAGNTIYF
>TRBV11-3|few|TRBJ2-5|TRBD2
TGTGCCAGCAGCCCCTCCAGCGGGAAAGAGACCCAGTACTTC
CASSPSSGKETQYF
>TRBV11-3|NA|TRBJ1-1|NA
TGTGCCAGCAGCTTAGGCAGTCTGAACACTGAAGCTTTCTTT
CASSLGSLNTEAFF
>TRBV9|NA|TRBJ2-1|TRBD2
TGTGCCAGCAGCAACCCCGGACCTGTGGGCGGGAGGGCGCAGTTCTTC
CASSNPGPVGGRAQFF
>TRBV11-3|few|TRBJ2-7|TRBD1
TGTGCCAGCAGCGTGGACAGGGGGAACTACGAGCAGTACTTC
CASSVDRGNYEQYF
>TRBV6-8|NA|TRBJ1-4|TRBD1
TGTGCCAGCAGTGGACAGGGGATTGGGAATGAAAAACTGTTTTTT
CASSGQGIGNEKLFF
>TRBV9|few|TRBJ2-2|NA
TGTGCCAGCAGCGTAGATGTGGGAGAGCTGTTTTTT
CASSVDVGELFF
>TRBV19|NA|TRBJ2-7|TRBD1
TGTGCCAGTAGTGCCTCCGGGACAGGGGTTTACGAGCAGTACTTC
CASSASGTGVYEQYF
>TRBV11-3|NA|TRBJ1-1|NA
TGTGCCAGCAGCTTAGTGCGGGGGCTGAACACTGAAGCTTTCTTT
CASSLVRGLNTEAFF
>TRBV6-8|medium-sized|TRBJ1-5|NA
TGTGCCAGCCGGCAGGGCCTCGATCAGCCCCAGCATTTT
CASRQGLDQPQHF
>TRBV19|NA|TRBJ1-5|TRBD1
TGTGCCAGTAGTATGGACTCGGCAGGGGGCCAGCCCCAGCATTTT
CASSMDSAGGQPQHF
>TRBV28|NA|TRBJ2-1|NA
TGTGCCACCTGCAAGCGGACCACTGAGCAGTTCTTC
CATCKRTTEQFF
>TRBV11-3|few|TRBJ2-5|NA
TGTGCTAGCAGCTTAGTGCCGGGGCCTGAGGAGACCCAGTACTTC
CASSLVPGPEETQYF
>TRBV12-5|once|TRBJ2-1|NA
TGTGCTAGTGGTATTATACGAACAGGGTCGAATGAGCAGTTCTTC
CASGIIRTGSNEQFF
>TRBV6-8|medium-sized|TRBJ2-7|NA
TGTGCCAGCAGTCCTTCTCCCTACGAGCAGTACTTC
CASSPSPYEQYF
>TRBV6-8|NA|TRBJ1-3|TRBD1
TGTGCCAGCAGGGAAAGTGGGACAGGGGGAAACACCATATATTTT
CASRESGTGGNTIYF
>TRBV7-4|medium-sized|TRBJ1-1|NA
TGTGCCAGCAGCTTAGGGTACAACACTGAAGCTTTCTTT
CASSLGYNTEAFF
>TRBV28|NA|TRBJ1-2|NA
TGTGCCAGCAGCACCCCGGGGGGTGGCAACTATGGCTACACCTTC
CASSTPGGGNYGYTF
>TRBV28|few|TRBJ1-5|TRBD1
TGTGCCAGCAGCTTGACAGGGGAGTGGAATCAGCCCCAGCATTTT
CASSLTGEWNQPQHF
>TRBV28|NA|TRBJ2-3|TRBD1
TGTGCCAGCAGTTTTGGGACAGTAAGTTGGGGCACAGATACGCAGTATTTT
CASSFGTVSWGTDTQYF
>TRBV29-1|once|TRBJ2-7|TRBD2
TGCAGCGTTAATAAGGGGACTATGGAGGACGAGCAGTACTTC
CSVNKGTMEDEQYF
>TRBV9|medium-sized|TRBJ1-3|NA
TGTGCCAGTTCCGGGTCCTCTGGAAACACCATATATTTT
CASSGSSGNTIYF
>TRBV6-8|NA|TRBJ2-1|TRBD1
TGTGCCAGCAGGGGACAGGGGATCTCCTACAATGAGCAGTTCTTC
CASRGQGISYNEQFF
>TRBV11-3|medium-sized|TRBJ2-1|TRBD2
TGTGCCAGCAGCCTTACTAGCGGGAACGATGAGCAGTTCTTC
CASSLTSGNDEQFF
>TRBV14|NA|TRBJ2-3|NA
TGTGCCAGCAGCCAAGGAGCAGATACGCAGTATTTT
CASSQGADTQYF
>TRBV11-3|NA|TRBJ2-3|NA
TGTGCCAGCAGCTCTTACCCGACAGACACAGATACGCAGTATTTT
CASSSYPTDTDTQYF
>TRBV7-6|NA|TRBJ2-3|NA
TGTGCCAGCAGCTTCCCCCAGAGGCAGGGGACAGATACGCAGTATTTT
CASSFPQRQGTDTQYF
>TRBV23-1|NA|TRBJ1-3|NA
TGCGCCAGCAGTCATAACAGGGTTTCCTCTGGAAACACCATATATTTT
CASSHNRVSSGNTIYF
>TRBV6-8|few|TRBJ1-1|NA
TGTGCCAGCAGTTACGACCCGTGGAACACTGAAGCTTTCTTT
CASSYDPWNTEAFF
>TRBV10-2|NA|TRBJ2-2|NA
TGCGCCAGCAGTGAAGAAGGGGTTGACCCCGGGGAGCTGTTTTTT
CASSEEGVDPGELFF
>TRBV9|NA|TRBJ2-2|NA
TGTGCCAGCAGATCCGGGACACCGAACACCGGGGAGCTGTTTTTT
CASRSGTPNTGELFF
>TRBV29-1|NA|TRBJ1-1|NA
TGCAGCGGGTCACAGGGGAACACTGAAGCTTTCTTT
CSGSQGNTEAFF
>TRBV28|medium-sized|TRBJ2-2|TRBD1
TGTGCCAGCAGCACACAGGGGGCCCACACCGGGGAGCTGTTTTTT
CASSTQGAHTGELFF
>TRBV19|NA|TRBJ2-7|NA
TGTGCCAGTAGCCCACAGGGAAGCTCCTACGAGCAGTACTTC
CASSPQGSSYEQYF
>TRBV6-8|hyperexpanded|TRBJ2-1|NA
TGTGCCAGCAGTTACTCCCTAGCGACGACAGAGCAGTTCTTC
CASSYSLATTEQFF
>TRBV6-8|few|TRBJ2-2|NA
TGTGCCAGCAGTTACTCGTCTAGTGGGTTGGGGGAGCTGTTTTTT
CASSYSSSGLGELFF
>TRBV29-1|NA|TRBJ2-7|NA
TGCAGCGTCCGGCCTCCGGGGACCCCCGAGCAGTACTTC
CSVRPPGTPEQYF
>TRBV19|NA|TRBJ2-4|TRBD1
TGTGCCAGTAGTATTGCCCGACAGGGGTTCTCCAAAAACATTCAGTACTTC
CASSIARQGFSKNIQYF
>TRBV6-8|NA|TRBJ1-5|TRBD1
TGTGCCAGCAGTGCCTCGACAGGGTACAGTCAGCCCCAGCATTTT
CASSASTGYSQPQHF
>TRBV28|NA|TRBJ1-1|NA
TGTGCCAGCAGTTTCGCAGCACGGGGAGTAAACACTGAAGCTTTCTTT
CASSFAARGVNTEAFF
>TRBV29-1|NA|TRBJ2-1|TRBD2
TGCAGCGTAGTAGCCATCGGGGGGGTCTACAATGAGCAGTTCTTC
CSVVAIGGVYNEQFF
>TRBV9|few|TRBJ1-4|NA
TGTGCCAGCGACTGGCGGGGGGAGAGCGAAAAACTGTTTTTT
CASDWRGESEKLFF
>TRBV7-5|few|TRBJ2-5|NA
TGTGCCAGCAGCTTAGTGGGACAGGGCGTCCAAGAGACCCAGTACTTC
CASSLVGQGVQETQYF
>TRBV5-1|NA|TRBJ1-1|TRBD1
TGCGCCAGCAGCTTTTCAGGGGGGACCACTGAAGCTTTCTTT
CASSFSGGTTEAFF
>TRBV28|few|TRBJ1-5|NA
TGTGCCAGCACCCTTAGGGACACTAGCAATCAGCCCCAGCATTTT
CASTLRDTSNQPQHF